The sequence of this T cell receptor beta chain was determined in a study of patients and donors after allogeneic stem cell transplantation. TCRdb reanalysed the RT-PCR reads using MiXCR and keeps one entry per CDR3 protein. The sample lists under 170,000 distinct CDR3 sequences; approximately 35% were seen once. CDR3 size: 14 residues. The germline gives CDR1 SGHRS, CDR2 YFSETQ. V shed 1 base and J shed 2 bases, with 9 bases lying between them. V usage is TRBV5-1 and J usage is TRBJ1-1, with D unresolved. What was sequenced was blood, either unsorted or a sorted T cell fraction (not recorded which). The source is a human donor who was either an allogeneic HSCT recipient or a stem cell or donor lymphocyte infusion donor (not recorded which). It is not recorded whose cells these are; they may come from a transplant donor. CDR3 residues: CASSLLEENTEAFF. As DNA, the CDR3 is TGCGCCAGCAGCTTGTTGGAGGAAAACACTGAAGCTTTCTTT.